Listed here is a single TCR beta chain. The antigen remains unidentified. Each CDR3 protein gets one entry after TCRdb re-called the multiplex PCR reads with MiXCR. The sample records about 200,000 distinct CDR3 sequences, about 34% being singletons. Axillary draining lymph nodes of breast cancer patients supplied the node samples. This sample is part of a study of breast tumors, draining lymph nodes, adjacent tissues. Study conclusions and caveats: Tumor repertoires ranked between lymph nodes and nontumor tissue in diversity, with V and J gene preferences. That most tumor T cells come from lymph nodes remained unproven. Compared with basal-like, luminal-like tumors shared significantly more repertoire with nontumor tissue.

The junction had 6 bases not matched to a gene; V was cut back by 8 bases and J by 3 bases. CDR3 length equals 15 residues. Looked up from germline, CDR1 is MDHEN and CDR2 is SYDVKM. The sequence was obtained from a female donor with breast cancer. Some clones in this sample may be carry-over from other donors' samples. This chain links TRBV28 with TRBJ2-5, with 13 bases matching TRBD2. The sequencing input was axillary lymph node tissue. The CDR3 DNA is TGTGCCAGCGAATCCGGGACTAGCGGGGAAGAGACCCAGTACTTC. Protein sequence: CASESGTSGEETQYF. The full variable domain, rest sourced from reference TRBV28 and TRBJ2-5, is DVKVTQSSRYLVKRTGEKVFLECVQDMDHENMFWYRQDPGLGLRLIYFSYDVKMKEKGDIPEGYSVSREKKERFSLILESASTNQTSMYLCASESGTSGEETQYFGPGTRLLVL.